This T cell receptor beta chain was recovered during a study of CD4 T cells in relation to SARS-CoV-2 and coronaviruses. This table comes from immunoSEQ multiplex PCR, and its TCRdb copy is limited to in-frame clones, with some not included. The profile shows 20,000 to 30,000 clones, 75% of them singletons. Study-level findings and limits: In around two thirds of donors, memory CD4+ clonotypes crossrecognized SARS-CoV-2 and at least one common cold coronavirus spike.

Trimming left V 0 bases short and J 1 base short, with 14 bases between. The CDR3 is 17 residues long. Germline V CDR1 and CDR2: MGHRA, YSYEKL. Concerning this clone: Its antigen is unknown.

Before the COVID-19 pandemic, during about 2010-2018, CD4+ T cells were taken from unexposed donors. Isolation of CD4+ T cells took place after about eleven days in culture. Unexposed-donor CD4+ T cells were probed with SARS-CoV-2 S/N and four cold-coronavirus spikes, cells permitting. Cultures received half-medium IL-2 refreshes on days 3 and 7. The sequence was collected from a human donor in good health. Input material: CD4+ T cells from PBMCs, cultured in vitro. The chain joins TRBV4-1 to TRBJ2-3, with D possibly TRBD2 on 7 matching bases. The CDR3 spells CASSQDGGGGGTDTQYF. The CDR3 coding sequence is TGCGCCAGCAGCCAAGATGGCGGGGGCGGAGGCACAGATACGCAGTATTTT.